Listed below are T cell receptor beta chains from one sample, sequenced in a study of vaccination and CD4 T cells after COVID-19. TCRdb re-called the PCR reads through MiXCR, storing one row per CDR3 protein. The data show about 9,600 distinct CDR3 sequences, roughly 50% seen once. These receptors have no known antigen. Material: CD4+ T cells from blood, cultured in vitro. These TCRs come from a human donor in good health. Both conserved end residues are trimmed from each CDR3.

v_gene	j_gene	CDR3aa
TRBV20-1	TRBJ2-5	SAIFGTSSRETQY
TRBV6-4	TRBJ1-2	ASSDTPGQFQLYGYT
TRBV7-9	TRBJ1-3	ASSQRGRPSGNTIY
TRBV10-3	TRBJ1-2	AIKRDRVLGHYGYT
TRBV7-2	TRBJ1-2	ASSLVGTGAKWNGYT
TRBV4-1	TRBJ1-2	ASSQDTGYYGYT
TRBV24-1	TRBJ2-1	ATSSALAGAGYNEQF
TRBV19	TRBJ2-1	ASRTSGLYNEQF
TRBV30	TRBJ2-1	AWSGPVTNEQF
TRBV7-2	TRBJ1-6	ASSSYRGGNSPLH